Described below is a single T cell receptor beta chain sequence and its context. Its antigen is still unknown. The data stem from a study of shared clonotypes between healthy human individuals. The protocol was immunoSEQ multiplex PCR, while the TCRdb copy is restricted to in-frame clones and leaves out a portion. The table lists about 2 million clones, 90% to 95% of them singletons. The CDR3 runs 15 residues. Germline V lookup: CDR1 SGHRS, CDR2 YFSETQ. V was pared by 3 bases and J by 7 bases, with 16 bases between. The study, taken as a whole, reports: Non-shared clonotypes had lower generation probabilities than those shared by all four donors.

V usage is TRBV5-1 and J usage is TRBJ2-2; a weak D match, TRBD1 (6 bases). The origin of this receptor is a man between 18 and 35 years old in good health. Sequenced sample: naive CD4+ T cells sorted from blood. Indicated subset: CD45RA+ positively selected. This CDR3 reads CASSYYYGQFGELFF. The CDR3 DNA reads as TGCGCCAGCAGCTACTACTACGGACAGTTCGGGGAGCTGTTTTTT. Full variable domain (rest looked up from reference TRBV5-1 and TRBJ2-2): KAGVTQTPRYLIKTRGQQVTLSCSPISGHRSVSWYQQTPGQGLQFLFEYFSETQRNKGNFPGRFSGRQFSNSRSEMNVSTLELGDSALYLCASSYYYGQFGELFFGEGSRLTVL.